The source of this T cell receptor (beta chain) is a study of shared clonotypes between healthy human individuals (TCRdb year 2020). Some background on the complete study: A couple of women and a few men aged 18 to 49 years were included in the cohort. For each donor, CD4 naive and CD4 memory were each given three plates, CD8 naive was given two plates, and CD8 memory was given one plate. To estimate repertoire size and how much clonotype sharing occurs between individuals, the study deeply sequenced the blood TCR repertoires of five healthy adults. To increase sequencing depth and limit assay-specific biases, TCR repertoire library preparation and sequencing were carried out by different laboratories using diverse techniques. Per donor, leukapheresis produced somewhere between about 0.94 and 10 billion PBMCs.

TCR CDR3 regions were amplified from genomic DNA by multiplex PCR using the deep immunoSEQ assay. Genomic DNA extracted from each cell subset was distributed evenly over all wells of several immunoSEQ 96-well plates, and each plate served as one replicate. For sorted subsets, approximately 210 ng of genomic DNA, equivalent to around 29,000 T cell genomes, went into each replicate PCR. Purified libraries were measured with a Qubit 3.0 fluorometer, size-checked on a Bioanalyzer 2100, and measured again with the KAPA Library Quantification kit. Every immunoSEQ 96-well plate was sequenced on a dedicated single-read 150-cycle Illumina NextSeq 550 flow cell. The authors' pipeline ran thus. Because the immunoSEQ output included only junctional sequences and no quality scores, the filtering could not be the same as the filtering used for full-length reads. To assign V/J genes and CDR3, sequences were annotated using PyIR, a Python wrapper for IgBLAST v1.9, with IMGT germline references. Reads with weak V/J assignments (E-value above 1e-6), missing CDR3, stop codons, out-of-frame junctions, or ambiguous translated residues were removed. V3J clonotypes were defined as sequences sharing an identical inferred V gene, J gene, and CDR3 amino acid sequence. To compute the percentage overlap between repertoires, the number of shared unique clonotypes was divided by the size of the smaller repertoire. Richness of each repertoire was evaluated using RTK rarefaction, the Chao1 estimator, and Recon v2.1 estimates of unobserved clonotypes. Generation probabilities were computed with OLGA for all TCRbeta clonotypes obtained by the gDNA method from four donors. TCRdb obtained this table from immuneACCESS and retained in-frame rearrangements with V and J assigned. These tables miss some clones; where compared with another copy, unresolved V genes account for less than half of the shortfall, and the remainder is unexplained. That table is the source of V, J and clone size, and D and trimming were worked out from the DNA. The sample data list approximately 2,300,000 clones, and roughly 90% of these were observed just once. The ten largest clonotypes hold 0.37% of the sample.

Overall study outcomes, separate from this receptor: Sampling was restricted to blood, and TCR repertoires in tissue are likely to differ from TCR repertoires in blood. Because the study included a small number of donors, the genetic and exposure-history diversity represented was limited. Approximately 4.8% of naive CD4, 3.5% of naive CD8, 2.3% of memory CD4, and approximately 0.39% of memory CD8 clonotypes were shared across several donors. Based on pairwise subsampling, the degree of clonotype sharing among donors was expected to be affected by sequencing depth. Clonotypes shared by all four sorted-subset donors showed higher generation probabilities than non-shared clonotypes. Estimated clonotype richness was generally larger for naive than for memory subsets. Incomplete sequencing was indicated by rarefaction of sorted-subset datasets, despite the large sequencing depth.

In the case of this clone: Its antigen specificity is not known. Per-nucleotide qualities are absent, and no much larger clonotype sits a single base away.

The CDR3, cysteine through phenylalanine, is 16 amino acids long. The kept DNA is CDR3 alone, 48 bases in frame from the first base. At the junction V is shortened by 2 bases and J by 1 base, with 12 bases in between. Per the germline V gene (reference sequence), GTSNPN is the CDR1 and SVGIG is the CDR2. The donors were healthy, HIV-negative adults who had no recently reported acute infections or vaccinations. Only Caucasian adults living in Nashville, Tennessee, USA were represented among the donors. CD4+ T cells were enriched by magnetic negative selection; naive cells were then positively selected on CD45RA, and the negative fraction formed the memory subset. Blood was obtained by leukapheresis, after which PBMCs were separated by Ficoll-Histopaque density gradient centrifugation and cryopreserved in liquid nitrogen vapor phase. Analytical flow cytometry was used to check the purity and quantity of each magnetically sorted T cell population. From each sorted fraction, genomic DNA was isolated and quantified by UV absorbance on a Nanodrop 2000c.

The receptor was derived from a man aged 18 to 35 in good health. Some clones in this sample may be carry-over from other donors' samples. Sequenced: naive CD4+ T cells from PBMCs. The sample's cell subset or site label is to be understood as: CD45RA+ positively selected. The V and J segments used are TRBV30 and TRBJ1-6, with TRBD1 tentatively as D gene (6 bases match). The CDR3 protein: CAWSTGSGSYNSPLHF. The DNA reads as follows: TGTGCCTGGAGTACAGGGTCGGGTTCCTATAATTCACCCCTCCACTTT.